This TCR beta chain was recovered during a study of identical twins. Study-level findings and limits: Findings came from cross-sectional statistics, without long-term follow-up of donors. While abundant cord blood beta clonotypes carried fewer insertions, memory repertoires showed no such pattern. For out-of-frame beta sequences, excess twin sharing was weaker.

The length of the CDR3 is 15 residues. The germline V gene has CDR1 MNHEY and CDR2 SMNVEV (reference sequence). Trimming took 2 bases from V and 4 from J; bases not matched to a gene: 4. TCRdb processed the 5' RACE reads anew with MiXCR; each CDR3 protein has one entry. The repertoire has over 200,000 distinct CDR3 sequences, 6.5% of them found once; the top ten carry roughly 14%. This clonotype was counted between two and nine times. Its antigen is undetermined. The sample was also reused in another study, on T cells expressing NK-cell markers.

Sequenced material: CD8+ T cells sorted from blood. The sequence was collected from a woman aged 18-30 years in good health. The rearrangement links TRBV27 to TRBJ2-2, with 7 bases identical to TRBD2. DNA of the CDR3: TGTGCCAGCAGTTTAACGCGGGAGATCACCGGGGAGCTGTTTTTT. Protein product: CASSLTREITGELFF.